The 8 T cell receptor beta chains below were found in one sample sequenced in a study of neoadjuvant anti-PD-1 for oral cavity cancer. Only in-frame clones appear in the TCRdb table, and some are missing; sequencing was by immunoSEQ multiplex PCR. The data show 70,000 to 95,000 clones, roughly four fifths seen once. Sequenced material: PBMCs, taken before nivolumab (anti-PD-1) treatment. These receptors all stem from a person aged 35-79 years with oral cavity squamous cell carcinoma.

Points on this clone: This CDR3 is also generated by other DNA sequences in the sample. V usage is TRBV20-1 and J usage is TRBJ1-1; D is unclear. This CDR3 region has 11 residues. The germline gives CDR1 DFQATT, CDR2 SNEGSKA (reference sequence). Trimming stripped 4 bases from V and 0 bases from J, with 3 bases between. The DNA for the CDR3 is TGCAGTGCTAACGTGAACACTGAAGCTTTCTTT. Protein sequence: CSANVNTEAFF.

The rearrangement links TRBV6-1 to TRBJ1-1; TRBD1 might be the D (6 bases). Germline assignment: CDR1 MNHNS and CDR2 SASEGT. Trimming removed 6 bases from V and 7 bases from J, with 15 bases in between. CDR3 length: 13 residues. CDR3 amino acids: CASRNLQGYEAFF. The DNA of the CDR3 is TGTGCCAGCAGGAACTTACAGGGATATGAAGCTTTCTTT.

This clone was found a few times. The gene calls are TRBV5-1 and TRBJ2-7; D remains ambiguous. The CDR3 consists of 15 residues. Germline V gives CDR1 SGHRS, CDR2 YFSETQ. Trimming took 0 bases from V and 2 from J, leaving 12 bases between them. This CDR3 is CASSLAGDKTYEQYF. The CDR3 DNA sequence: TGCGCCAGCAGCTTGGCCGGAGACAAGACCTACGAGCAGTACTTC.

The chain uses TRBV2 and TRBJ1-5; D not resolved. This CDR3 is 13 amino acids long. The ends were cut back, 10 bases at V and 3 bases at J, with 13 bases in the middle. Germline CDR1 is SNHLY and CDR2 is FYNNEI. DNA of the CDR3: TGTGCCACAGGACCCCTCCCCAATCAGCCCCAGCATTTT. It translates to CATGPLPNQPQHF.

The V call is TRBV9, the J call TRBJ2-5, with 16 bases that match TRBD2. With V trimmed by 3 bases and J by 5 bases, 1 base remained unmatched. The germline CDR1 and CDR2 sequences are SGDLS and YYNGEE. The CDR3 spans 15 residues. The chain's CDR3 is CASSGGLAGGETQYF. The CDR3 region has the DNA TGTGCCAGCAGCGGGGGACTAGCGGGAGGGGAGACCCAGTACTTC. Combining the CDR3 with reference TRBV9 and TRBJ2-5 gives the whole variable domain DSGVTQTPKHLITATGQRVTLRCSPRSGDLSVYWYQQSLDQGLQFLIQYYNGEERAKGNILERFSAQQFPDLHSELNLSSLELGDSALYFCASSGGLAGGETQYFGPGTRLLVL.

The rearrangement joins TRBV11-2 to TRBJ2-1; D is unresolved. CDR1 is SGHAT and CDR2 is FQNNGV in the germline V gene. Deletions cut 5 bases from V and 3 bases from J, with 11 bases between. The CDR3 is made up of 14 amino acids. The CDR3 bases are TGTGCCAGCAGCCCCCGAGGTAACTACAATGAGCAGTTCTTC. Amino acid sequence: CASSPRGNYNEQFF.

The genes are TRBV6-5 and TRBJ2-1; D uncertain. V lost 6 bases, J lost 0 bases, and 12 bases lay in between. The CDR3 consists of 15 residues. Germline CDR1 and CDR2: MNHEY and SVGAGI. The DNA for the CDR3 is TGTGCCAGCAGCTCCGAGACTCGCTCCTACAATGAGCAGTTCTTC. This codes for CASSSETRSYNEQFF.

This clone appeared a few times. The V and J genes are TRBV18 and TRBJ1-1; 9 nucleotides match TRBD1. The CDR3 covers 14 residues. Germline V gene lookup returns CDR1 KGHSH and CDR2 LQKENI. After removal of 4 bases from V and 1 base from J, the junction contained 1 base not matched to a gene. CDR3 nucleotide sequence: TGTGCCAGCTCACGGGGACAGGGGAACACTGAAGCTTTCTTT. It is translated as CASSRGQGNTEAFF. The full variable domain, its missing parts supplied by reference TRBV18 and TRBJ1-1, is NAGVMQNPRHLVRRRGQEARLRCSPMKGHSHVYWYRQLPEEGLKFMVYLQKENIIDESGMPKERFSAEFPKEGPSILRIQQVVRGDSAAYFCASSRGQGNTEAFFGQGTRLTVV.